The 27 T cell receptor beta chains presented below share a single source sample, sequenced in a study of Graves' ophthalmopathy and Graves' hyperthyroidism. Amplification of TCR beta CDR3 regions used RNA transcripts. In the first round, RT-PCR was carried out with HTBI primers, and a multiplex PCR formed the second round. TCRdb independently ran MiXCR on the multiplex PCR reads; one entry per CDR3 protein. The sample records hundreds of thousands of distinct CDR3 sequences, approximately 21% being singletons. Sequencing was carried out using peripheral blood. The receptors come from a woman aged 18-30 years with stable Graves' hyperthyroidism. Some clones in this sample may be carry-over from other donors' samples.

This clonotype was seen ten or more times. This sequence joins TRBV4-1 and TRBJ2-7; D is possibly TRBD1 or TRBD2 (5 bases each). V shed 1 base and J shed 4 bases, with 11 bases lying between them. The CDR3 loop spans 14 amino acids. Germline lookup yields CDR1 MGHRA and CDR2 YSYEKL. CDR3 DNA sequence: TGCGCCAGCAGCCAAGGGGACGGTTTTTACGAGCAGTACTTC. This sequence encodes CASSQGDGFYEQYF.

This clonotype was detected many times. The V gene is TRBV19, the J gene TRBJ1-2; 8 bases align to TRBD1. Germline CDR1 LNHDA, CDR2 SQIVND (reference sequence). The CDR3 spans 17 residues. Trimming removed 9 bases from V and 1 base from J; junction bases left unmatched: 16. The CDR3 loop is CASEPGTGDHNNYGYTF. CDR3 DNA sequence: TGTGCCAGCGAACCCGGGACAGGCGATCACAATAACTATGGCTACACCTTC.

This clonotype was seen repeatedly, ten times or more. This rearrangement joins TRBV20-1 to TRBJ2-5; 10 bases are a match to TRBD2. The trim removed 3 bases at V and 4 bases at J, leaving 5 bases unmatched. Germline values: CDR1 DFQATT, CDR2 SNEGSKA (reference sequence). The CDR3 runs 14 residues. The CDR3 DNA sequence: TGCAGTGCTAGTCCTAGCGGGAGAGTAGAGACCCAGTACTTC. Translation: CSASPSGRVETQYF.

This clonotype was counted ten times or more. A single base separates this from a much larger clone, so it may be a read error. This sequence joins TRBV12-3 or TRBV12-4 and TRBJ1-1; D may be TRBD1 (5 bases). V gave up 6 bases and J gave up 4 bases, with 15 bases separating them. The CDR3 runs to 14 residues. CDR3: CASRPPRRGTEAFF. The DNA of the CDR3 is TGTGCCAGCAGGCCACCAAGAAGGGGCACTGAAGCTTTCTTT.

This CDR3 reads CASSLVSGTDTQYF. The CDR3 DNA reads TGTGCCAGCAGCTTGGTTAGCGGCACAGATACGCAGTATTTT. The V and J genes are TRBV5-5 and TRBJ2-3; possibly TRBD2 for D (5 bases). The germline V gene has CDR1 SGHKS and CDR2 YYEKEE (reference sequence). This CDR3 spans 14 amino acids. The V gene lost 0 bases and the J gene lost 1 base, with 6 bases spanning the gap.

The V gene is TRBV7-9, the J gene TRBJ1-1; unclear D gene. V gave up 6 bases and J gave up 4 bases, with 12 bases separating them. This CDR3 is built from 13 residues. Germline CDR1 and CDR2: SEHNR and FQNEAQ (reference sequence). CDR3 nucleotides: TGTGCCAGCAGTCAGGAGCGGGGCACTGAAGCTTTCTTT. Amino acids: CASSQERGTEAFF.

This chain connects TRBV12-5 to TRBJ2-5, with 13 nucleotides matching TRBD2. Germline assignment: CDR1 LGHNT and CDR2 FRNRAP. This CDR3 region has 17 residues. V dropped 7 bases and J dropped 4; count of bases not matched to a gene: 12. This CDR3 reads CASALRVLAGGIETQYF. CDR3 in DNA: TGTGCTAGTGCCCTCAGGGTACTAGCGGGGGGGATAGAGACCCAGTACTTC.

The chain links TRBV20-1 to TRBJ1-1, with 7 bases fitting TRBD1. This CDR3 has 14 amino acids. Per the germline V gene, CDR1 is DFQATT and CDR2 is SNEGSKA (reference sequence). The V and J ends lost 5 bases and 1 base, in that order; junction bases with no gene match: 7. The CDR3 sequence: CSALVGTANTEAFF. CDR3 bases: TGCAGTGCTCTAGTGGGGACAGCGAACACTGAAGCTTTCTTT.

Regarding this clonotype: A much bigger clone sits one base away, suggesting this may be a read error. Since the CDR3 does not end with the conserved phenylalanine or tryptophan, this likely comes from a read error. The chain recombines TRBV20-1 with TRBJ2-7; D ambiguous. The V gene lost 6 bases and the J gene lost 3 bases, with 18 bases spanning the gap. Germline lookup yields CDR1 DFQATT and CDR2 SNEGSKA (reference sequence). CDR3 length: 14 amino acids. The CDR3 protein is CSAVSPDNRYEQYY. CDR3 nucleotides: TGCAGTGCCGTTAGTCCCGATAACCGCTACGAGCAGTACTAC.

The chain is built from TRBV25-1 and TRBJ2-7, with TRBD2 identical over 10 bases. Germline CDR1 MGHDK, CDR2 SYGVNS. Germline trimming cut 4 bases from V and 0 bases from J; bases unmatched to any gene: 3. The CDR3 loop spans 15 amino acids. The DNA of the CDR3 is TGTGCCAGCAGTGGGTCTAGCGGGAGCTCCTACGAGCAGTACTTC. Translation gives CASSGSSGSSYEQYF.

This clonotype was counted ten times or more. This chain joins TRBV28 and TRBJ2-5; 7 nucleotides align to TRBD2. Trimming at V came to 7 bases and at J to 3 bases, leaving 5 bases not matched to a gene. Germline lookup yields CDR1 MDHEN and CDR2 SYDVKM. The CDR3 runs to 13 residues. The CDR3 loop is CASNESGEETQYF. The DNA for the CDR3 is TGTGCCAGCAACGAGAGCGGGGAAGAGACCCAGTACTTC.

This clonotype turned up a few times. V gene TRBV29-1 combines with J gene TRBJ1-3; D unclear. Germline loops: CDR1 SQVTM, CDR2 ANQGSEA. Trimming stripped 3 bases from V and 0 bases from J, with 9 bases between. The CDR3 consists of 14 residues. CDR3 nucleotides: TGCAGCGTTGAGACGGACTCCTCTGGAAACACCATATATTTT. Its translation: CSVETDSSGNTIYF.

This clonotype appeared many times. The chain combines TRBV28 with TRBJ1-5; tentatively, D is TRBD1 (5 bases). With 4 bases removed from V and 0 bases from J, the gap between germline ends came to 10 bases. Germline CDR1 is MDHEN and CDR2 is SYDVKM. This CDR3 has 15 amino acids. In DNA, the CDR3 is TGTGCCAGCAGTTCGGACACTTATAGCAATCAGCCCCAGCATTTT. The encoded protein is CASSSDTYSNQPQHF.

The chain joins TRBV12-3 or TRBV12-4 to TRBJ1-2; 9 nucleotides match TRBD1. CDR3 size: 15 residues. V lost 4 bases and J lost 4; bases outside the gene matches: 7. The CDR3 sequence is CASSSSGQGLYGYTF. CDR3 bases: TGTGCCAGCAGTTCCTCGGGACAGGGCCTCTATGGCTACACCTTC.

In this sample, this clonotype turned up many times. The rearrangement uses TRBV11-2 and TRBJ1-6; maybe TRBD1 (6 bases). CDR1 is SGHAT and CDR2 is FQNNGV in the germline V gene. CDR3 length: 15 residues. Between the trimmed V and J ends, which lost 6 bases and 0 bases, there was a span of 9 bases. In DNA form, the CDR3 reads TGTGCCAGCAGAGGACAGTTCTCCTATAATTCACCCCTCCACTTT. Its protein is CASRGQFSYNSPLHF.

There are many counts of this clonotype. This chain connects TRBV12-3 or TRBV12-4 to TRBJ2-7; 8 nucleotides align to TRBD2. This CDR3 spans 14 amino acids. V was clipped by 5 bases and J by 2 bases; unmatched bases: 5. CDR3 nucleotide sequence: TGTGCCAGCAGTCTCCTAGCGGGTGCCTACGAGCAGTACTTC. It specifies CASSLLAGAYEQYF.

There are many counts of this clonotype. The chain recombines TRBV30 with TRBJ2-5; 7 bases map to TRBD2. CDR3 length equals 15 residues. Germline V gene lookup returns CDR1 GTSNPN and CDR2 SVGIG (reference sequence). V trimming: 1 base; J trimming: 5 bases; junction bases outside the gene matches: 10. The CDR3 DNA is TGTGCCTGGAGTGCCATGGGACTAAAAGACGAGACCCAGTACTTC. Translated, it gives CAWSAMGLKDETQYF.

This clonotype occurred many times. The chain links TRBV5-1 to TRBJ2-7; 8 nucleotides match TRBD1. Germline CDR1 SGHRS, CDR2 YFSETQ. Unmatched junction bases numbered 5, after V lost 4 bases and J lost 5 bases. This CDR3 region has 13 residues. CDR3 in amino acids: CASSRDRMNEQYF. Here the CDR3 DNA reads TGCGCCAGCAGCCGGGACAGGATGAACGAGCAGTACTTC. Based on the CDR3 plus reference TRBV5-1 and TRBJ2-7, the full variable domain is KAGVTQTPRYLIKTRGQQVTLSCSPISGHRSVSWYQQTPGQGLQFLFEYFSETQRNKGNFPGRFSGRQFSNSRSEMNVSTLELGDSALYLCASSRDRMNEQYFGPGTRLTVT.

This clonotype was seen a few times. This chain connects TRBV5-5 to TRBJ2-5; 7 nucleotides match TRBD1. The CDR3 covers 14 residues. The germline V gene has CDR1 SGHKS and CDR2 YYEKEE (reference sequence). The V gene end was trimmed by 4 bases and the J gene end by 2 bases; junction bases not matched to a gene: 5. CDR3 sequence: CASSLYRGQETQYF. The DNA for the CDR3 is TGTGCCAGCAGCCTATACAGGGGACAAGAGACCCAGTACTTC.

V and J are TRBV12-3 or TRBV12-4 and TRBJ2-5; D might be TRBD1 (6 bases). This CDR3 has 12 amino acids. The V gene lost 4 bases and the J gene lost 10 bases, with 13 bases spanning the gap. CDR3 sequence (DNA): TGTGCCAGCAGTTACTCACAGGGAATCCAGTACTTC. Amino acid sequence: CASSYSQGIQYF.

At least ten counts were recorded for this clonotype. V is TRBV12-3 or TRBV12-4 and J is TRBJ1-2; tentatively, D is TRBD1 (6 bases). The CDR3 length is 15 residues. Trimming stripped 5 bases from V and 0 bases from J, with 13 bases between. The CDR3 sequence: CASSPTGTTNYGYTF. DNA for the CDR3: TGTGCCAGCAGTCCTACCGGGACAACTAACTATGGCTACACCTTC.

This clonotype was found many times. The chain employs TRBV12-3 or TRBV12-4 and TRBJ1-1; D unresolved. The CDR3 covers 14 residues. Trimming removed 3 bases at V and 0 bases at J, with 8 bases between. The CDR3 sequence: CASSLRGMNTEAFF. CDR3 sequence (DNA): TGTGCCAGCAGTTTGCGGGGAATGAACACTGAAGCTTTCTTT.

In this sample, this clonotype turned up many times. This rearrangement joins TRBV6-5 to TRBJ2-7; 8 bases match TRBD1. Germline lookup yields CDR1 MNHEY and CDR2 SVGAGI. The CDR3 is 13 amino acids. V lost 0 bases, J lost 6 bases, and 1 base stayed unmatched. CDR3 sequence: CASSYSDRGEQYF. The CDR3 DNA reads TGTGCCAGCAGTTACTCCGACAGGGGCGAGCAGTACTTC.

This clonotype has ten or more counts. CDR3 bases: TGTGCCAGCAGTGAAGAGTTTTTGGGGCCCCAGCATTTT. Its translation: CASSEEFLGPQHF. The chain recombines TRBV6-1 with TRBJ1-5; D uncertain. The CDR3 consists of 13 residues. Germline loops: CDR1 MNHNS, CDR2 SASEGT. With 1 base removed from V and 9 bases from J, the gap between germline ends came to 10 bases.

This clonotype was detected ten times or more. V gene TRBV11-2 combines with J gene TRBJ2-7; tentatively, D is TRBD2 (5 bases). Trimming took 6 bases from V and 0 from J, leaving 15 bases between them. The CDR3 has 15 amino acids. Germline loops: CDR1 SGHAT, CDR2 FQNNGV. CDR3 bases: TGTGCCAGCAGTTTCCGGACTGTGAACTCCTACGAGCAGTACTTC. Its protein product is CASSFRTVNSYEQYF.

V gene TRBV28 combines with J gene TRBJ1-1, with 7 nucleotides matching TRBD1. CDR1 and CDR2 (germline): MDHEN, SYDVKM. After removal of 2 bases from V and 0 bases from J, the junction contained 3 bases not matched to a gene. The CDR3 loop spans 15 amino acids. The CDR3 coding sequence is TGTGCCAGCAGTTTACCGAGGGGGCTGAACACTGAAGCTTTCTTT. Translating it yields CASSLPRGLNTEAFF.

This clonotype was observed at least ten times. CDR3 nucleotides: TGTGCCAGCAGCTGGAATGGCAGGGGGATTGGAGAGACCCAGTACTTC. It specifies CASSWNGRGIGETQYF. This chain links TRBV11-2 with TRBJ2-5; 7 bases are a match to TRBD1. Germline CDR1 SGHAT, CDR2 FQNNGV. V was pared by 4 bases and J by 4 bases, with 12 bases of the junction left unmatched. This CDR3 contains 16 residues.